The 2 T cell receptor beta chains presented below share a single source sample, sequenced in a study of blood T cell repertoires in COVID-19. Generated by immunoSEQ multiplex PCR, the TCRdb table keeps only in-frame clones and is missing some. The sample includes roughly 40,000 clones, 60% to 80% seen only once; the top ten take approximately 33%. Sequenced: peripheral blood. The origin of the receptors is a woman at least 80 years old with acute or convalescent COVID-19.

The chain recombines TRBV6-2 or TRBV6-3 with TRBJ2-1; 9 nucleotides agree with TRBD2. The J segment lost 0 bases and the V segment lost 2 bases, leaving 2 bases of the junction unmatched. CDR3 length: 16 residues. In germline, CDR1 is MNHEY, CDR2 SVGEGT. This chain's CDR3 is CASSYLSGSSYNEQFF. The CDR3 bases are TGTGCCAGCAGTTACCTTAGCGGGAGCTCCTACAATGAGCAGTTCTTC.

This chain links TRBV6-6 with TRBJ2-2, with TRBD2 matching over 7 bases. From germline, CDR1 is MNHNY and CDR2 SVGAGI (reference sequence). CDR3 length: 15 amino acids. Losses at the gene ends were 4 bases for V and 5 bases for J; bases not matched to a gene: 7. The CDR3 sequence: CASSWREGGTGELFF. CDR3 DNA: TGTGCCAGCAGTTGGAGGGAGGGCGGAACCGGGGAGCTGTTTTTT.